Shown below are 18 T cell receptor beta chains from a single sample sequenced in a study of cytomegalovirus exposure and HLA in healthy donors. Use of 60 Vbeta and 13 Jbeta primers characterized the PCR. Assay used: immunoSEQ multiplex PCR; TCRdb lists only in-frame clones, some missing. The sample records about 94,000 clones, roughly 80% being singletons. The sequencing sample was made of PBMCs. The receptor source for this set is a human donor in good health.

The CDR3 here is CASSTGGLGEKLFF. The CDR3 DNA reads as TGTGCCAGCAGCACAGGGGGCTTAGGTGAAAAACTGTTTTTT. The rearrangement joins TRBV5-6 to TRBJ1-4; 9 positions match TRBD1. V lost 4 bases and J lost 7; bases outside the gene matches: 5. Germline lookup yields CDR1 SGHDT and CDR2 YYEEEE. The CDR3 is made up of 14 amino acids.

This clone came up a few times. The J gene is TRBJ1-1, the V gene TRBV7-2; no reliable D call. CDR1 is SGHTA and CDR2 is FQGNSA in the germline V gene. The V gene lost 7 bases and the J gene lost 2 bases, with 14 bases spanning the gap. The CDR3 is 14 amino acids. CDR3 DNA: TGTGCCAGCAAGGTTACGGAGGGCAACACTGAAGCTTTCTTT. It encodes CASKVTEGNTEAFF. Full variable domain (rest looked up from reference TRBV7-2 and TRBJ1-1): GAGVSQSPSNKVTEKGKDVELRCDPISGHTALYWYRQSLGQGLEFLIYFQGNSAPDKSGLPSDRFSAERTGGSVSTLTIQRTQQEDSAVYLCASKVTEGNTEAFFGQGTRLTVV.

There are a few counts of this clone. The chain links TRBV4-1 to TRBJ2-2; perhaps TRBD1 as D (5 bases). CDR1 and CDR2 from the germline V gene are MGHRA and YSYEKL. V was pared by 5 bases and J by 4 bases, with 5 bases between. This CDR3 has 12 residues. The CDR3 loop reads CASSRGTGELFF. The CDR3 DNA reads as TGCGCCAGCAGCAGGGGCACCGGGGAGCTGTTTTTT.

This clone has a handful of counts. This chain's CDR3 is CASSYSQGNYGYTF. CDR3 coding DNA: TGTGCCAGCAGTTACTCGCAGGGAAACTATGGCTACACCTTC. V gene TRBV6-5 combines with J gene TRBJ1-2, with D perhaps TRBD1 (5 bases). The ends were cut back, 0 bases at V and 2 bases at J, with 7 bases in the middle. CDR1 is MNHEY and CDR2 is SVGAGI in the germline V gene. The CDR3 is 14 amino acids.

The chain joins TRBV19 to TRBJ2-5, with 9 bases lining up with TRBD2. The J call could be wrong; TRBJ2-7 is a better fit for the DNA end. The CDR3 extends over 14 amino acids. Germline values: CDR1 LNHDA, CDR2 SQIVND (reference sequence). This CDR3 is CASSRGLASYEQYF. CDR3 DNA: TGTGCCAGTAGTCGCGGACTAGCGTCCTACGAGCAGTACTTC.

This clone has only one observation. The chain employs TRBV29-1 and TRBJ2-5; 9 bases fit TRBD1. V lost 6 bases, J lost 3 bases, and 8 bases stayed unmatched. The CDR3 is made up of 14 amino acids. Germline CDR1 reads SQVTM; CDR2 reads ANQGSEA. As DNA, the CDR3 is TGCAGCGTGAGACCGGGACAGGGTAAAGAGACCCAGTACTTC. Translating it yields CSVRPGQGKETQYF.

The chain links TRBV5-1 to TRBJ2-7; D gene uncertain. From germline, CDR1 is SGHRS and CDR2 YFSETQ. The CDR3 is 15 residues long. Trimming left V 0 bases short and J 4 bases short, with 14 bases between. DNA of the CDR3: TGCGCCAGCAGCTTGGTGGCAGAAACAAAATACGAGCAGTACTTC. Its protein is CASSLVAETKYEQYF.

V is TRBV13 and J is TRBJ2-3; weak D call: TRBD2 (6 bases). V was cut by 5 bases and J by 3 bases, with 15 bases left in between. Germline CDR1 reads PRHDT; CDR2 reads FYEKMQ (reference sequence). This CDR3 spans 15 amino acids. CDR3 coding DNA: TGTGCCAGCAGCAAAGGCGGGACTCTTACAGATACGCAGTATTTT. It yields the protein CASSKGGTLTDTQYF.

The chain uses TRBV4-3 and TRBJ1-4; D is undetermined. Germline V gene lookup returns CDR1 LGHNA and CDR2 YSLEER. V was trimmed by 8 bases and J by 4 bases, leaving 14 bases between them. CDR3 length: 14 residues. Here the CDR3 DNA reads TGCGCCAGCTCGCGGGGAGTTTTTAATGAAAAACTGTTTTTT. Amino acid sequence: CASSRGVFNEKLFF.

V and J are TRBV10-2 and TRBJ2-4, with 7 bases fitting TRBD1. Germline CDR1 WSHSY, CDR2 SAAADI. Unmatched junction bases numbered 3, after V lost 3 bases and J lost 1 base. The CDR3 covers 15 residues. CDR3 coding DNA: TGCGCCAGCAGTGACAGGGGGTCGGCCAAAAACATTCAGTACTTC. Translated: CASSDRGSAKNIQYF.

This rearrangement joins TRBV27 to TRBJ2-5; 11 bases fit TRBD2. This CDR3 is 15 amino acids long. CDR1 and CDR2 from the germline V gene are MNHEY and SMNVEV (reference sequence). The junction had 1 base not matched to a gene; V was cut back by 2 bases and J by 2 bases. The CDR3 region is CASSLIAGGQETQYF. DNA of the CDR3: TGTGCCAGCAGTTTAATAGCGGGAGGGCAAGAGACCCAGTACTTC.

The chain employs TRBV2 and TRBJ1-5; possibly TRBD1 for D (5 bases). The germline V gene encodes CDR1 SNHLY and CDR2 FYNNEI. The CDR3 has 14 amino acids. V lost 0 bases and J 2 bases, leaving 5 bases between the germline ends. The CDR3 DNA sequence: TGTGCCAGCAGTGAAGCAGGGGGCAATCAGCCCCAGCATTTT. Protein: CASSEAGGNQPQHF. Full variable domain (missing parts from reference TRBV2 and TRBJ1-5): EPEVTQTPSHQVTQMGQEVILRCVPISNHLYFYWYRQILGQKVEFLVSFYNNEISEKSEIFDDQFSVERPDGSNFTLKIRSTKLEDSAMYFCASSEAGGNQPQHFGDGTRLSIL.

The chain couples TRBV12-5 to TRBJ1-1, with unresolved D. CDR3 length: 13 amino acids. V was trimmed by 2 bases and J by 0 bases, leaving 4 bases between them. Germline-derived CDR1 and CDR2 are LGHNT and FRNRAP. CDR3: CASGLTVNTEAFF. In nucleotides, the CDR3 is TGTGCTAGTGGTTTGACAGTGAACACTGAAGCTTTCTTT.

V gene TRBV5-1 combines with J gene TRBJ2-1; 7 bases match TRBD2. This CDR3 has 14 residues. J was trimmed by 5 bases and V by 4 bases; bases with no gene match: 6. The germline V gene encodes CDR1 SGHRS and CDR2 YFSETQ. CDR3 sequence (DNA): TGCGCCAGCAGCCGCCTGGGGGGGAACAATGAGCAGTTCTTC. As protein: CASSRLGGNNEQFF.

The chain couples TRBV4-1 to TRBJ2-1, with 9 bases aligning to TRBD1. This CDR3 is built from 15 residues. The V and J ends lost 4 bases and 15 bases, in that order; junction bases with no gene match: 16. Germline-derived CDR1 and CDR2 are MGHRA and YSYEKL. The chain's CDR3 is CASSPGGGTGRDRFF. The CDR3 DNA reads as TGCGCCAGCAGCCCGGGTGGGGGGACAGGGAGAGACCGGTTCTTC.

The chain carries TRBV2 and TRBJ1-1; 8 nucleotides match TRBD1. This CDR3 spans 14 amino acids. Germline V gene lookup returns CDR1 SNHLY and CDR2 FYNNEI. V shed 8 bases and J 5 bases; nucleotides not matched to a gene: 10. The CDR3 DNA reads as TGTGCCAGCGAACAGGGGGAATGGGGGACTGAAGCTTTCTTT. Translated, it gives CASEQGEWGTEAFF.

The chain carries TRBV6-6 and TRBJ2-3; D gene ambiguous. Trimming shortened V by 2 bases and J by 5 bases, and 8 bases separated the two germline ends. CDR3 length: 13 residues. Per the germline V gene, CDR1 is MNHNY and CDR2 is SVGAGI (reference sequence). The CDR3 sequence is CASSYGVRDTQYF. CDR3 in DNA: TGTGCCAGCAGTTACGGAGTCCGAGATACGCAGTATTTT.

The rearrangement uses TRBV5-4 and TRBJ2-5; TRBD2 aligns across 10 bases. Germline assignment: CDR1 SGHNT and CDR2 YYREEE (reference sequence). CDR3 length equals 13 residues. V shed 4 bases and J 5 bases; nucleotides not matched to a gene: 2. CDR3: CASSKREGETQYF. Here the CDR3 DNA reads TGTGCCAGCAGCAAGCGGGAGGGGGAGACCCAGTACTTC.